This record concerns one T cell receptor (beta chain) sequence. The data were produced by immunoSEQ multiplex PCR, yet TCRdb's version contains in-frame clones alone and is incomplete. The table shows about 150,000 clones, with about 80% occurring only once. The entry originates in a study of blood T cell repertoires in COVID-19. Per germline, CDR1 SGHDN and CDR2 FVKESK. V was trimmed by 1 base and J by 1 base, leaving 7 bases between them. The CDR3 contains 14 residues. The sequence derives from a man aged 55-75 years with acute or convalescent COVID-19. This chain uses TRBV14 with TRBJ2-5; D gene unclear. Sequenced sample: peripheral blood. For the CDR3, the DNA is TGTGCCAGCAGCCAAGGTTGGGCCCAAGAGACCCAGTACTTC. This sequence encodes CASSQGWAQETQYF.